Included here is one T cell receptor (beta chain) sequence, with context. Naive CD8 cells lacked CD45RO, underwent positive selection for CCR7 and left out terminally differentiated effector memory CD45RA+ cells. Produced via immunoSEQ multiplex PCR; TCRdb's table is partial and in-frame only. The table shows around 2,000,000 clones, with approximately 95% occurring only once. This specimen belongs to a study of shared clonotypes between healthy human individuals. Germline loops: CDR1 GTSNPN, CDR2 SVGIG (reference sequence). The V gene lost 1 base and the J gene lost 5 bases, with 12 bases spanning the gap. The CDR3 spans 13 residues.

Sequenced material: naive CD8+ T cells sorted from blood. The rearrangement links TRBV30 to TRBJ2-7; weak D call: TRBD2 (6 bases). This TCR came from a man between 18 and 35 years old in good health. As DNA, the CDR3 is TGTGCCTGGAGTGGGGGGTCTAGCGACGAGCAGTACTTC. Translated: CAWSGGSSDEQYF.